This T cell receptor beta chain was retrieved from a study of cytomegalovirus exposure and HLA in healthy donors (dated 2017 in TCRdb). Concerning the study at large: An earlier analysis of 587 of the donors reported under 300 Gb of sequence data and 117 million unique TCR beta sequences obtained from around 180 million T cells. To predict cytomegalovirus infection status, the study combined high-throughput TCR immunosequencing, statistical association of individual TCRs with disease status, and machine learning. Donor age, sex, ethnicity and CMV serostatus were collected together with the repertoire data. Class I and class II HLA loci were covered by the typing at four-digit resolution. All discovery cohort repertoires had been generated on a single sequencing platform. Among the approximately 430 genotyped donors, around 81% belonged to the genetic ancestry cluster associated with self-reported Caucasian donors. The T cell repertoires of 670 or so subjects were profiled by immunosequencing and related to cytomegalovirus serostatus. Across roughly 420 genotyped donors of the cohort, an average of approximately 240,000 unique TCR beta nucleotide sequences per donor were sequenced, and approximately 19% of those sequences were non-productive. An early release that covered about 640 HLA-typed donors contained approximately 320 gigabases of sequencing data and around 85 million unique TCR sequences. The later analysis used no new phenotypic data to find candidate immune exposures, relying instead on TCR beta sequences and their occurrence across donors. Typing coverage varied by locus: about 620-630 donors for A, B, C, DRB1 and DQB1; some 520 for DQA1; approximately 610 for DPA1; approximately 450 for DPB1. In a later genetic analysis, genome-wide SNP genotypes for 398 of the 666 donors were used, and that subset was treated as a discovery cohort. About five DR-DQ haplotypes were treated as single units for association and clustering because of strong linkage in the cohort. A later analysis re-analyzed previously published TCR beta repertoires from 666 donors and added high-resolution HLA genotyping to study TCR occurrence patterns. The aim of the study was to test whether cataloging public T cell receptors could identify signatures of past pathogen exposure. Besides the first cohort of some 670 subjects, a separate validation cohort made up of around 120 different subjects was used. To decide whether each TCR beta V gene segment behaved as functional or pseudogenic, an earlier analysis of 587 of the donors relied on high-throughput TCR beta sequencing.

Preparation of the library involved the immunoSEQ multiplex PCR assay. For the multiplex PCR, a mixture combining 60 forward primers for TCR Vbeta segments and 13 reverse primers for TCR Jbeta segments was used. A multiplex PCR assay on genomic DNA amplified the CDR3 region of rearranged TCR beta genes. Amplified TCR beta libraries were sequenced as 87-base-pair reads on the Illumina HiSeq System. As for the authors' bioinformatics: Across the 640 or so repertoires, a later analysis counted tens of millions of unique TCR beta chains, some 11 million of which were shared by at least two donors. A nearest-neighbor algorithm error-corrected the raw reads and collapsed the reads into unique sequences, merging closely related sequences to remove PCR and sequencing errors. Alignment of CDR3 sequences to IMGT reference sequences was used to assign V, D and J gene segments. For a sequence to be retained, a match of at least six nucleotides was required to both a V gene segment and a J gene segment. Rearrangements were called productive when the CDR3 lacked stop codons and stayed in frame with V and J; all others were non-productive. Following IMGT convention, CDR3 was defined as the stretch from the second conserved V-encoded cysteine to the conserved J-encoded phenylalanine. In an earlier analysis of roughly 580 of the donors, sequences lacking an unambiguous match to a single V gene segment were excluded. In an earlier analysis of some 590 of the donors, a V segment was called functional when productive rearrangements were above 56.7%, and segregating when the standard deviation between donors exceeded 5%. A statistical classification framework was developed to diagnose cytomegalovirus status using the catalog of TCR beta chain sequences. In a later analysis, TCR nucleotide sequences were compared against IMGT/GENE-DB human TR gene sequences so that V and J genes could be assigned. A later analysis assigned CDR3 sequences and most-parsimonious VDJ recombination scenarios with the TCRdist pipeline. In a later analysis, each TCR beta chain was defined by its CDR3 amino acid sequence together with its V-gene family, and reads lacking a unique V-gene family were excluded. To address suspected cross-contamination and a sequencing artifact, a later analysis removed 550 to 750 highly shared, low-generation-probability nucleotide sequences. In a later analysis, a clonal expansion index for each public chain was calculated from normalized within-repertoire ranks of inferred template counts. A later analysis computed generation probabilities with a VDJ recombination model fitted to out-of-frame rearrangements, and checked the results against IGoR. A later analysis scored TCR-TCR, TCR-HLA and TCR-CMV co-occurrence with hypergeometric tests, applying a repertoire-size bias correction to TCR pairs. In a later analysis, false discovery rates were estimated by permuting HLA or CMV assignments 20 times. A later analysis grouped co-occurring TCRs with DBSCAN, adding TCRdist sequence similarity when clustering within HLA-allele-positive subsets. For co-occurrence clustering, repertoires with fewer than 30,000 or more than 120,000 public chains were excluded, along with a handful of repertoires with anomalous nucleotide sharing. TCRdb retrieved this table from immuneACCESS and kept in-frame rearrangements only. Not all clones are present; in checked studies, unresolved V genes account for under half, and no reason is known for the remainder. That table is the source of V, J and clone size, and D and trimming were worked out from the DNA. This sample lists 100,000 to 120,000 clones; 69% were detected once. Jointly, the top ten make up more than 2.5% of the sample.

V and J are truncated by 2 bases and 7 bases respectively, leaving an intervening sequence of 6 bases. As encoded in the germline V gene, CDR1 is SGHTA while CDR2 is FQGTGA. The CDR3 contains 13 residues, cysteine and phenylalanine counted. Only the CDR3 part of the read is kept: 39 bases, read in frame from the first base. Points on this clone: What antigen it recognizes has not been identified. Per-nucleotide qualities are absent, and no much larger clonotype sits a single base away.

General conclusions and limits of the study: A cluster of highly shared sequence variants was judged likely to represent a technical artifact of the sequencing pipeline. An association between a missense DCLRE1C variant and V-gene and J-gene trimming of TCR beta chains was found in a later genetic analysis and replicated in an independent cohort. In vitro tests confirmed that three of the cytomegalovirus-associated TCR beta chains recognize cytomegalovirus antigens. In both the original and validation cohorts, the classifier was reported to diagnose cytomegalovirus status with high specificity and sensitivity. In a later genetic analysis, fewer N-insertions in productive TCRs were reported among donors in an Asian-associated ancestry cluster than the approximately 710-donor mean. A further reported finding was that TCR beta sequences accurately predicted the HLA-A and HLA-B alleles for most subjects in the first cohort. According to a later analysis, parvovirus B19, influenza, CMV and Epstein-Barr virus appeared linked to several top co-occurrence clusters. For the cohort, immune exposure information was limited to CMV serostatus. An earlier analysis of 587 of the donors showed that most TCR beta V segments appeared in productive rearrangements either about 87% or about 30% of the time, which broadly matched IMGT annotations. The authors suggested that the approach could potentially be extended to other disease states and immunological phenotypes. Some IMGT-functional V segments, including TRBV6-2 and TRBV6-3, could not be distinguished by the 87-base-pair reads and were therefore excluded. Correlated functional status among segregating V segments might be attributable to linkage disequilibrium, but an unknown experimental factor could not be ruled out. Most TCR sequences were observed very rarely across donors, whereas some public TCRs were present in many individuals. Assigning TCR associations to individual alleles was difficult when HLA alleles, especially DR and DQ, strongly co-occurred. In this cohort, only TCR beta chains were sequenced, and detectable features were limited by the absence of alpha or paired-chain data. A later analysis found that most CMV-associated TCR beta chains appeared HLA-restricted, with HLA associations seemingly driven largely by CMV exposure. Presence/absence analyses assumed roughly uniform sequencing depth across donors, an assumption that may not hold. Because HLA typing was unavailable for some donors at each locus, only the typed subset was used in association tests. At a false discovery rate of 0.05, a later analysis linked 15,000 to 20,000 TCR beta sequences to specific HLA alleles. A later analysis found that TCR association rates varied across HLA loci, with DRB1 alleles showing the most associated TCRs and HLA-C alleles the fewest. Because counts were too low, under 20 rarely observed V segments, including chromosome 9 orphons, were left out of the earlier analysis of 587 of the donors. A later analysis found that HLA-associated TCR beta chains were more clonally expanded and had lower generation probabilities than equally common non-associated chains. A total of around 150 TCR beta chains were listed by the study as associated with cytomegalovirus.

In total, fewer than 750 healthy bone marrow donors made up the cohort. At the time of sampling, every cohort member was nominally healthy, though immune exposures that went unrecorded were likely present. The donor tested CMV seronegative and was one of the 352 seronegative cohort members. Each donor provided a peripheral blood sample, and peripheral blood mononuclear cells were used for TCR beta sequencing. The Qiagen DNeasy Blood Extraction Kit was used to extract genomic DNA from the blood cell samples. In this chain, TRBV7-3 is recombined with TRBJ1-6; too little of a D gene remains to name it. The sequenced material came from PBMCs. The TCR sequence derives from a young man in good health and CMV-seronegative. The DNA sequence is given as TGTGCCAGCAGCTTAGCGGGGAATTCACCCCTCCACTTT. Its product reads: CASSLAGNSPLHF.